A selection of T cell receptor beta chains follows, all from one sample in a study of post-analysis software for immune sequencing data. TCRdb fed the PCR reads into MiXCR, producing one record per CDR3 protein. The sample includes around 500,000 distinct CDR3 sequences, 30% to 40% of them seen just once. The sample was blood. All receptors derive from a girl aged 2 to 17 with multiple sclerosis. CDR3s include the opening cysteine and the closing phenylalanine or tryptophan. Fields, in order: CDR3 DNA, CDR3 protein, V gene, D gene, clone size, J gene. D genes are given only for firm matches. A clone size is listed for some rows: how often the clone was seen (once, few, many), or a class if it is expanded.

TGTGCCAGCAGTTTACCGAGGGAGGTAGGGGAGACCCAGTACTTC CASSLPREVGETQYF TRBV28 . . TRBJ2-5
TGTGCCATCAGGGCGAGCGGGGAAAAGGGAGAGACCCAGTACTTC CAIRASGEKGETQYF TRBV10-3 TRBD2 . TRBJ2-5
TGTGCCAGCAGTCCCTCAGGGAGAGGGGGGGAAAAACTGTTTTTT CASSPSGRGGEKLFF TRBV12-3/TRBV12-4 . few TRBJ1-4
TGCGCCAGCAGCCAAGATCCAGGGACAGGGCTTAATTCACCCCTCCACTTT CASSQDPGTGLNSPLHF TRBV4-1 TRBD1 . TRBJ1-6
TGTGCCAGCGGCCTGACAGGGGCCGTTAATGAAAAACTGTTTTTT CASGLTGAVNEKLFF TRBV11-2 TRBD1 . TRBJ1-4
TGTGCCAGCAGTGAAGAGGGGGACACTGAAGCTTTCTTT CASSEEGDTEAFF TRBV6-1 . once TRBJ1-1
TGTGCCAGCAGCTCCCTTGGGGGTTTCAATGAGCAGTTCTTC CASSSLGGFNEQFF TRBV7-2 . . TRBJ2-1
TGTGCCAGCAGCTTAGGTCCAGCGAACATTCAGTACTTC CASSLGPANIQYF TRBV11-3 . . TRBJ2-4
TGCGCCAGCAGCTTGGGGGGATTGGGTAGTCCCCCCTACGAGCAGTACTTC CASSLGGLGSPPYEQYF TRBV5-1 . . TRBJ2-7
TGCGCCAGCAGCTCGGACAGGGGGATGAACACTGAAGCTTTCTTT CASSSDRGMNTEAFF TRBV5-1 TRBD1 few TRBJ1-1
TGTGCCAGCAGTCCAGGGACAGGCCTCTATGGCTACACCTTC CASSPGTGLYGYTF TRBV12-3/TRBV12-4 TRBD1 few TRBJ1-2
TGTGCCAGCAGCGTAGAGCAGGGCACTTTATCTAGCACAGATACGCAGTATTTT CASSVEQGTLSSTDTQYF TRBV9 . . TRBJ2-3
TGTGCCAGCAGTCTCTCTTTCTACGAGCAGTACTTC CASSLSFYEQYF TRBV27 . . TRBJ2-7
TGCGCCAGCAGCGCCGGGACCTCCGGGACAGGGAATGTCGAGCAGTACTTC CASSAGTSGTGNVEQYF TRBV4-1 TRBD1 . TRBJ2-7
TGCGCCAGCAGCTTGGTGGGTGGGCTAGGCTCCTACAATGAGCAGTTCTTC CASSLVGGLGSYNEQFF TRBV5-1 . . TRBJ2-1
TGTGCCAGCAGCCAAATGATGTCAGATACGCAGTATTTT CASSQMMSDTQYF TRBV14 . . TRBJ2-3
TGTGCCAGCAGTGTACTAGACAGGGGGCCAAGCTCCTACAATGAGCAGTTCTTC CASSVLDRGPSSYNEQFF TRBV6-5 TRBD1 many TRBJ2-1
TGTGCCATCAGAGGGACAGGGGGCCGTGGAGAGACCCAGTACTTC CAIRGTGGRGETQYF TRBV10-3 TRBD1 . TRBJ2-5
TGTGTCAGCTCACTACTTCTCATGTCACCCCTCCACTTT CVSSLLLMSPLHF TRBV18 . . TRBJ1-6
TGTGCCAGCAGCCAAGAGCCCAGGGGTCAGCCCCAGCATTTT CASSQEPRGQPQHF TRBV3-1 . . TRBJ1-5
TGTGCCAGCAGCTTAATGGGGGCGCGAGGCTACGAGCAGTACTTC CASSLMGARGYEQYF TRBV7-8 . few TRBJ2-7
TGTGCCAGCAGCGACGGGCCCTCTAGCACAGATACGCAGTATTTT CASSDGPSSTDTQYF TRBV7-9 . once TRBJ2-3
TGTGCCAGCAGCCTTTTGGAATACGAGCAGTACTTC CASSLLEYEQYF TRBV11-2 . . TRBJ2-7
TGTGCCAGCAGCCATCAGGGGAACACTGAAGCTTTCTTT CASSHQGNTEAFF TRBV3-1 . few TRBJ1-1
TGCAGTGCTAGAGGGGGACTAGCGGATCACAATGAGCAGTTCTTC CSARGGLADHNEQFF TRBV20-1 TRBD2 . TRBJ2-1
TGTGCCAGCAGCACAACCCGGGGCCCAGGAAATTCACCCCTCCACTTT CASSTTRGPGNSPLHF TRBV12-3/TRBV12-4 . once TRBJ1-6
TGCGCCAGCAGCCAAGGGTTCAGCGGGGGGAACACCGGGGAGCTGTTTTTT CASSQGFSGGNTGELFF TRBV4-1 TRBD2 . TRBJ2-2
TGCAGTGCGATCTCCGGGCCTACCTACGAGCAGTACTTC CSAISGPTYEQYF TRBV20-1 . . TRBJ2-7
TGTGCCAGCAGCTTACCTCCGGGACCTCCCCAAAACATTCAGTACTTC CASSLPPGPPQNIQYF TRBV7-8 . few TRBJ2-4
TGTGCCAGCAGACCCGACCCAGTGAGTGGCTACACCTTC CASRPDPVSGYTF TRBV3-1 . . TRBJ1-2
TGTGCCAGCAACTTACAGGGGGCTTACACTGAAGCTTTCTTT CASNLQGAYTEAFF TRBV9 TRBD1 . TRBJ1-1
TGCGCCAGCAGCTTGTATTCCCCGGGACGCAGGCACAATGAGCAGTTCTTC CASSLYSPGRRHNEQFF TRBV5-1 . . TRBJ2-1
TGTGCCAGCAGCGGACTCCCTAGCGGGGGGGTCGGTGAGCAGTTCTTC CASSGLPSGGVGEQFF TRBV9 TRBD2 . TRBJ2-1
TGTGCCAGCAGCTGGGGGACAGCCTACAATGAGCAGTTCTTC CASSWGTAYNEQFF TRBV7-2 TRBD1 . TRBJ2-1
TGTGCCAGCAGCTCCTGGGACTCGGATGAGCAGTTCTTC CASSSWDSDEQFF TRBV5-6 . . TRBJ2-1
TGTGCCAGCAGAGGACAGGGCCAGGCCTATGGCTACACCTTC CASRGQGQAYGYTF TRBV2 TRBD1 few TRBJ1-2
TGTGCCAGCAGCTCCGGATCGTTCCTGAACACCGGGGAGCTGTTTTTT CASSSGSFLNTGELFF TRBV7-8 . . TRBJ2-2
TGTGCCAGCAGCGTCCCCGCCCGGGGGCCTGAGCAGTTCTTC CASSVPARGPEQFF TRBV9 . few TRBJ2-1
TGCAGCGTTGAGACAGGGGATGAAAAACTGTTTTTT CSVETGDEKLFF TRBV29-1 TRBD1 . TRBJ1-4
TGTGCCAGCAGTTACTCGTCGGGCATCATCACCGGGGAGCTGTTTTTT CASSYSSGIITGELFF TRBV6-2/TRBV6-3 . . TRBJ2-2
TGCAGTGCTAGAGATGGGGCAGACAACAATCAGCCCCAGCATTTT CSARDGADNNQPQHF TRBV20-1 . . TRBJ1-5
TGTGCCAGCAGCTTTGGCTCGGCCAGTGAGCAGTTCTTC CASSFGSASEQFF TRBV11-3 . few TRBJ2-1
TGTGCCAGCAGCCACCTAGCGGGGGGGCCGGAGACCCAGTACTTC CASSHLAGGPETQYF TRBV3-1 TRBD2 few TRBJ2-5
TGCGCCAGCAGCTTGGAGGGAGGGCAAAGGGCTGAAGCTTTCTTT CASSLEGGQRAEAFF TRBV5-1 . . TRBJ1-1
TGCGCCAGCAGTGAGTCGAGTAGCGGGGCCACAGATATGCAGTATTTT CASSESSSGATDMQYF TRBV10-2 TRBD2 . TRBJ2-3
TGTGCCAGCACACGAAGCCGAGGCGAGACCCAGTACTTC CASTRSRGETQYF TRBV28 . few TRBJ2-5
TGTGCCAGCAGTTACGAGGATGAGCAGTTCTTC CASSYEDEQFF TRBV6-5 . . TRBJ2-1
TGTGCCACCAGCAGATCGCAAGAGACCCAGTACTTC CATSRSQETQYF TRBV15 . . TRBJ2-5
TGTGCCACCGTATCAGGGGTAGTAACCGGGGAGCTGTTTTTT CATVSGVVTGELFF TRBV10-3 . . TRBJ2-2
TGTGCCAGCAGCCCCCGACAGGGGAGCTCCTACAATGAGCAGTTCTTC CASSPRQGSSYNEQFF TRBV7-6 TRBD1 many TRBJ2-1
TGTGCCGTTGAGGGGGTGTATAGCAATCAGCCCCAGCATTTT CAVEGVYSNQPQHF TRBV28 . many TRBJ1-5
TGCAGCGTTGAAGTGGGCCGGGTCCAAGAGACCCAGTACTTC CSVEVGRVQETQYF TRBV29-1 . . TRBJ2-5
TGTGCCAGCAGCGGGGGTTACGGCAAAAACATTCAGTACTTC CASSGGYGKNIQYF TRBV7-2 . few TRBJ2-4
TGTGCCACCAGCAGAGGAAGATTTCGGGCAGGAGAGACTGAAGCTTTCTTT CATSRGRFRAGETEAFF TRBV15 . once TRBJ1-1
TGTGCCAGTAGGGACGGTCCTTCGGGGAACGAGCAGTACTTC CASRDGPSGNEQYF TRBV19 . . TRBJ2-7
TGCGCCAGCAGCCAAGTAGGGGACACAGGAAACACCATATATTTT CASSQVGDTGNTIYF TRBV4-1 . . TRBJ1-3
TGCAGTGCCGGGACTAGCGATATAGATACGCAGTATTTT CSAGTSDIDTQYF TRBV20-1 TRBD2 few TRBJ2-3